The sequence of this T cell receptor beta chain was determined in a study of spatial heterogeneity in lung cancer. TCR cDNA molecules each carried a unique molecular identifier. One entry per CDR3 protein results from TCRdb running MiXCR on the 5' RACE reads. This table has approximately 13,000 distinct CDR3 sequences, 5.2% appearing once. Unmatched junction bases numbered 10, after V lost 6 bases and J lost 4 bases. Germline-derived CDR1 and CDR2 are SQVTM and ANQGSEA. CDR3 length equals 16 residues. Time point specified: sample taken at primary tumor resection. Sequencing of whole RNA from tumor, nontumor lung or frozen PBMC involved no sorting. A total of more than 65 untreated early-stage non-small cell lung cancer patients served as donors. This clonotype is categorized as medium-sized. The library was prepared for alpha chains; this beta chain is a stray read, so its frequency means little.

The sequencing used lung tumor tissue, collected at surgery. V gene TRBV29-1 combines with J gene TRBJ1-6, with TRBD1 matching over 9 bases. This TCR came from a human donor with early-stage non-small cell lung cancer. The CDR3 loop reads CSVPTDRGSYNSPLHF. The DNA of the CDR3 is TGCAGCGTCCCCACGGACAGGGGAAGTTATAATTCACCCCTCCACTTT.